The 24 T cell receptor beta chains given below trace back to one sample, sequenced in a study of shared clonotypes between healthy human individuals. Using immunoSEQ multiplex PCR, the repertoire was profiled, and TCRdb retains in-frame clones only, with some absent. This sample has 2 million to 2.5 million clones; around 95% occur once, and the top ten carry roughly 0.13%. The sample taken for sequencing was naive CD4+ T cells sorted from blood. Subset in this sample: CD45RA+ positively selected. These receptors came from a man between 18 and 29 years old in good health.

V gene TRBV6-1 combines with J gene TRBJ1-6, with no clear D. Looked up from germline, CDR1 is MNHNS and CDR2 is SASEGT. Trimming took off 4 bases at V and 9 bases at J, with 1 base between the two ends. The CDR3 totals 10 residues. The CDR3 sequence is CASSASPLHF. In DNA form, the CDR3 reads TGTGCCAGCAGTGCTTCACCCCTCCACTTT.

This chain connects TRBV10-3 to TRBJ1-6, with D perhaps matching TRBD1 (5 bases). Germline-derived CDR1 and CDR2 are ENHRY and SYGVKD. The CDR3 consists of 12 residues. V was clipped by 9 bases and J by 9 bases, with 12 bases between them. The CDR3 region has the DNA TGTGCCATTGGCGCAGGGATTTCACCCCTCCACTTT. It encodes CAIGAGISPLHF.

This chain joins TRBV6-5 and TRBJ1-2; D is perhaps TRBD1 (5 bases). CDR1 and CDR2 from the germline V gene are MNHEY and SVGAGI. The CDR3 is 13 residues long. The V end lost 2 bases, the J end lost 8 bases, and 12 bases lay between the germline ends. The CDR3 loop reads CASSYAQGDGYTF. The CDR3 DNA reads as TGTGCCAGCAGTTACGCCCAAGGGGACGGCTACACCTTC.

The chain carries TRBV19 and TRBJ2-1, with D possibly called TRBD1 or TRBD2 (6 bases each). This CDR3 contains 15 residues. V lost 1 base and J lost 7, with 14 bases in between. Per the germline V gene, CDR1 is LNHDA and CDR2 is SQIVND (reference sequence). The CDR3 loop reads CASSIVVGGGNEQFF. CDR3 bases: TGTGCCAGTAGTATAGTGGTTGGAGGGGGGAATGAGCAGTTCTTC. The full variable domain, completed using reference TRBV19 and TRBJ2-1, is DGGITQSPKYLFRKEGQNVTLSCEQNLNHDAMYWYRQDPGQGLRLIYYSQIVNDFQKGDIAEGYSVSREKKESFPLTVTSAQKNPTAFYLCASSIVVGGGNEQFFGPGTRLTVL.

This clone was seen only a few times. V gene TRBV10-2 combines with J gene TRBJ1-6; D remains ambiguous. Trimming took 3 bases from V and 9 from J, leaving 9 bases between them. The CDR3 loop spans 13 amino acids. Germline loops: CDR1 WSHSY, CDR2 SAAADI. CDR3 region: CASSDLQSSPLHF. CDR3 nucleotides: TGCGCCAGCAGTGACTTACAGTCTTCACCCCTCCACTTT.

The chain combines TRBV7-3 with TRBJ2-5, with D perhaps matching TRBD1 (5 bases). There are 13 residues in the CDR3. The germline V and J ends were trimmed by 3 bases and 5 bases, with 10 bases remaining between them. The germline V gene has CDR1 SGHTA and CDR2 FQGTGA. The DNA of the CDR3 is TGTGCCAGCAGCTTTTCTAGGGGCGAGACCCAGTACTTC. Translation gives CASSFSRGETQYF.

The chain links TRBV29-1 to TRBJ2-7; 7 bases map to TRBD2. Unmatched junction bases numbered 13, after V lost 7 bases and J lost 7 bases. The germline CDR1 and CDR2 sequences are SQVTM and ANQGSEA. CDR3 length equals 13 residues. CDR3 coding DNA: TGCAGCGCCTCAAATGGGGGGGTGGAGGAGCAGTACTTC. It specifies CSASNGGVEEQYF.

This rearrangement joins TRBV9 to TRBJ2-7, with 10 bases that match TRBD2. CDR1 is SGDLS, CDR2 YYNGEE, per germline. This CDR3 has 15 residues. V gave up 0 bases and J gave up 5 bases; unmatched junction bases: 5. CDR3 in amino acids: CASSVASGRADEQYF. Here the CDR3 DNA reads TGTGCCAGCAGCGTAGCCAGCGGGAGGGCCGACGAGCAGTACTTC. Using reference TRBV9 and TRBJ2-7 for the parts outside the CDR3, the full variable domain is DSGVTQTPKHLITATGQRVTLRCSPRSGDLSVYWYQQSLDQGLQFLIQYYNGEERAKGNILERFSAQQFPDLHSELNLSSLELGDSALYFCASSVASGRADEQYFGPGTRLTVT.

The chain uses TRBV6-5 and TRBJ2-5; unclear D gene. The CDR3 has 12 amino acids. The germline CDR1 and CDR2 sequences are MNHEY and SVGAGI. Trimming pared 7 bases from V and 1 base from J, leaving 7 bases between. Here the CDR3 reads CASNRVQETQYF. The DNA of the CDR3 is TGTGCCAGCAATCGGGTCCAAGAGACCCAGTACTTC.

V usage is TRBV4-1 and J usage is TRBJ2-1; D remains unclear. This CDR3 is 15 amino acids long. Germline V gene data show CDR1 as MGHRA and CDR2 as YSYEKL. V shed 0 bases and J shed 0 bases, with 6 bases lying between them. CDR3: CASSQEWSSYNEQFF. In nucleotides, the CDR3 is TGCGCCAGCAGCCAAGAGTGGAGCTCCTACAATGAGCAGTTCTTC.

The chain couples TRBV6-4 to TRBJ2-7; the match to TRBD2 covers 9 bases. The CDR3 loop spans 18 amino acids. In germline, CDR1 is MRHNA, CDR2 SNTAGT. The V segment lost 9 bases and the J segment 0 bases; nucleotides outside the gene matches: 18. The CDR3 spells CARGRSGSGGESSYEQYF. CDR3 in DNA: TGTGCCAGAGGAAGAAGTGGTAGCGGGGGAGAGAGCTCCTACGAGCAGTACTTC.

The chain carries TRBV30 and TRBJ1-2; unclear D gene. Per germline, CDR1 GTSNPN and CDR2 SVGIG (reference sequence). Trimming removed 2 bases from V and 2 bases from J, with 12 bases in between. CDR3 length: 14 amino acids. CDR3 amino acids: CAWSNPGENYGYTF. CDR3 sequence (DNA): TGTGCCTGGAGTAATCCGGGCGAAAACTATGGCTACACCTTC.

In the case of this clone: A junction end diverges from the germline sequence, so it may reflect a read error. Other DNA variants within this sample encode the same CDR3. The chain recombines TRBV19 with TRBJ2-2, with 10 nucleotides matching TRBD1. The germline CDR1 and CDR2 sequences are LNHDA and SQIVND (reference sequence). The CDR3 sequence is 15 residues long. The CDR3 nucleotides read TGTGCCAGTAGAAGGGACAGGGGTAACACCGGGGAGCTGTTCTTT. Translated: CASRRDRGNTGELFF.

The V call is TRBV25-1, the J call TRBJ1-4; a possible D gene is TRBD1 (5 bases). Germline V gene lookup returns CDR1 MGHDK and CDR2 SYGVNS. V was shortened by 1 base and J by 8 bases, with 14 bases between the two germline ends. The CDR3 is 15 amino acids. The CDR3 DNA is TGTGCCAGCAGTGAATTCTCAGGGATGGGGGAAAAACTGTTTTTT. It specifies CASSEFSGMGEKLFF.

The chain employs TRBV27 and TRBJ2-2, with TRBD2 identical over 7 bases. The CDR3 is 12 residues long. The V gene's germline CDR1 is MNHEY and CDR2 SMNVEV (reference sequence). After removal of 11 bases from V and 8 bases from J, the junction contained 8 bases not matched to a gene. The CDR3 region is CAAGTGGGELFF. In nucleotides, the CDR3 is TGTGCCGCTGGAACGGGGGGAGGGGAGCTGTTTTTT.

The chain carries TRBV9 and TRBJ1-2, with D possibly matching TRBD1 (6 bases). The CDR3 runs to 17 residues. Germline V gene lookup returns CDR1 SGDLS and CDR2 YYNGEE. V was pared by 3 bases and J by 1 base, with 19 bases between. For the CDR3, the DNA is TGTGCCAGCAGCGGGTTCGAGGGGAAGGGGGATAACTATGGCTACACCTTC. It translates to CASSGFEGKGDNYGYTF.

The J gene is TRBJ2-7, the V gene TRBV7-6; D gene uncertain. This CDR3 has 13 residues. From germline, CDR1 is SGHVS and CDR2 FNYEAQ. V shed 5 bases and J shed 4 bases, with 12 bases lying between them. CDR3 sequence (DNA): TGTGCCAGCAGCACAAACGACGGATACGAGCAGTACTTC. Its protein is CASSTNDGYEQYF. Combining the CDR3 with reference TRBV7-6 and TRBJ2-7 gives the whole variable domain GAGVSQSPRYKVTKRGQDVALRCDPISGHVSLYWYRQALGQGPEFLTYFNYEAQQDKSGLPNDRFSAERPEGSISTLTIQRTEQRDSAMYRCASSTNDGYEQYFGPGTRLTVT.

In this sample, this clone turned up once. The rearrangement links TRBV13 to TRBJ2-1; maybe TRBD2 (6 bases). In germline, CDR1 is PRHDT, CDR2 FYEKMQ (reference sequence). The CDR3 runs to 17 residues. V was clipped by 5 bases and J by 4 bases, with 21 bases between them. CDR3 loop: CASSQARGLREYNEQFF. The CDR3 coding sequence is TGTGCCAGCAGCCAAGCGAGAGGGTTACGGGAGTACAATGAGCAGTTCTTC.

V gene TRBV6-1 combines with J gene TRBJ1-6; perhaps TRBD1 as D (5 bases). V was pared by 3 bases and J by 4 bases, with 16 bases between. The CDR3 runs to 17 residues. Looked up from germline, CDR1 is MNHNS and CDR2 is SASEGT. CDR3 nucleotides: TGTGCCAGCAGTGATTTCAAGGAGGACATTTATAATTCACCCCTCCACTTT. Its protein product is CASSDFKEDIYNSPLHF.

J is TRBJ1-6 and V is TRBV27; possibly TRBD1 for D (6 bases). The germline gives CDR1 MNHEY, CDR2 SMNVEV (reference sequence). V was clipped by 6 bases and J by 5 bases, with 14 bases between them. CDR3 size: 15 residues. The CDR3 loop is CASSRDTINNSPLHF. DNA of the CDR3: TGTGCCAGCAGCCGGGACACAATTAATAATTCACCCCTCCACTTT.

V and J are TRBV2 and TRBJ1-4, with 8 bases fitting TRBD1. The CDR3 covers 15 residues. V lost 0 bases and J lost 7; bases outside the gene matches: 4. The germline V gene encodes CDR1 SNHLY and CDR2 FYNNEI. The CDR3 loop reads CASSEATGEREKLFF. The CDR3 region has the DNA TGTGCCAGCAGTGAAGCGACAGGGGAGCGTGAAAAACTGTTTTTT.

The chain couples TRBV6-1 to TRBJ1-1; D might be TRBD1 (6 bases). Trimming pared 2 bases from V and 4 bases from J, leaving 14 bases between. The CDR3 covers 15 residues. Germline assignment: CDR1 MNHNS and CDR2 SASEGT. The CDR3 region is CASSERSQGLTEAFF. The CDR3 DNA follows: TGTGCCAGCAGTGAAAGATCGCAGGGGCTCACTGAAGCTTTCTTT.

V and J are TRBV28 and TRBJ2-3; 11 nucleotides match TRBD2. J was trimmed by 7 bases and V by 4 bases; bases with no gene match: 4. Germline CDR1 MDHEN, CDR2 SYDVKM. This CDR3 contains 14 residues. DNA of the CDR3: TGTGCCAGCAGTTCTAGCGGGGGGACTTATACGCAGTATTTT. Residues: CASSSSGGTYTQYF.

A note on this clone: One end of the junction does not line up with germline, which may come from a read error. Other nucleotide sequences in the sample specify the same CDR3. The V call is TRBV5-1, the J call TRBJ1-4; weak D call: TRBD1 (6 bases). In germline, CDR1 is SGHRS, CDR2 YFSETQ. The CDR3 is made up of 16 amino acids. For the CDR3, the DNA is TGTGCCAGCAGCTTTGACAGGAGGCAAGCTAATGAAAAACTGTTTTTT. Encoded protein: CASSFDRRQANEKLFF.